The 32 T cell receptor beta chains given below trace back to one sample, sequenced in a study of vaccination effects on CD4 cells after COVID-19 (dated by TCRdb to about 2022). The receptor library was made with the immunoSEQ multiplex PCR assay. As stored in TCRdb, this immuneACCESS dataset retains in-frame rearrangements with V and J assigned. A fraction of the clones does not appear; measured against another copy, unresolved V genes explain less than half of the discrepancy, and the remainder lacks a known reason. Across this sample there are tens of thousands of clones, with about two thirds seen only once. About 17% of the sample comes from the top ten. In the ViraFEST assay, PBMC were stimulated with viral peptide pools, and TCR sequencing was then used to find antigen-specific CD4+ T cell clonotypes based on their expansion. After less than 13 days of culture, CD4+ T cells were isolated with the EasySep CD4+ T cell isolation kit. None of the healthy vaccine recipients had a prior SARS-CoV-2 infection, which was confirmed by nucleocapsid antibody tests that came back negative both before and after vaccination.

Their antigens remain unidentified. Source: CD4+ T cells from PBMCs cultured with SARS-CoV-2 spike peptides, taken before COVID-19 vaccination. The cell subset or site label on this specimen signifies: SARS-CoV-2 spike overlapping peptide pool stimulation. These receptors all stem from a human donor who received a COVID-19 vaccine.

This chain links TRBV6-2 or TRBV6-3 with TRBJ1-1, with D unresolved. Germline V gene lookup returns CDR1 MNHEY and CDR2 SVGEGT. The ends were cut back, 2 bases at V and 4 bases at J, with 8 bases in the middle. This CDR3 spans 13 amino acids. CDR3 coding DNA: TGTGCCAGCAGTTACCGGGGATCCACTGAAGCTTTCTTT. This codes for CASSYRGSTEAFF.

This clone was found many times. The chain has TRBV2 and TRBJ2-5, with D perhaps assigned TRBD1 or TRBD2 (5 bases each). The CDR3 runs to 15 residues. With 4 bases removed from V and 10 bases from J, the gap between germline ends came to 22 bases. Per the germline V gene, CDR1 is SNHLY and CDR2 is FYNNEI. The CDR3 protein is CASSVPGTVKQGQYF. CDR3 nucleotide sequence: TGTGCCAGCAGTGTCCCGGGGACCGTAAAGCAAGGCCAGTACTTC.

This clone was seen more than once but under ten times. This chain links TRBV12-3 or TRBV12-4 with TRBJ1-1; D may be TRBD1 (5 bases). CDR3 size: 12 residues. The V gene lost 4 bases and the J gene lost 5 bases, with 8 bases spanning the gap. The CDR3 here is CASSSDKTEAFF. In DNA form, the CDR3 reads TGTGCCAGCAGTTCGGACAAGACTGAAGCTTTCTTT.

This rearrangement joins TRBV28 to TRBJ1-2; 9 bases match TRBD1. Germline V gene lookup returns CDR1 MDHEN and CDR2 SYDVKM. Trimming at V came to 3 bases and at J to 4 bases, leaving 3 bases not matched to a gene. This CDR3 has 14 amino acids. The CDR3: CASSLGTGSYGYTF. In nucleotides, the CDR3 is TGTGCCAGCAGTTTGGGGACAGGGAGCTATGGCTACACCTTC.

The chain carries TRBV6-6 and TRBJ1-6; D may be TRBD1 (5 bases). Germline CDR1 MNHNY, CDR2 SVGAGI (reference sequence). Trimming cost V 6 bases and J 4 bases, with 13 bases left between them. The CDR3 consists of 15 residues. The CDR3 DNA is TGTGCCAGCAGATCTACCGGGGGATATAATTCACCCCTCCACTTT. Its protein is CASRSTGGYNSPLHF.

V gene TRBV4-3 combines with J gene TRBJ2-5; 10 bases are shared with TRBD2. Germline loops: CDR1 LGHNA, CDR2 YSLEER. The V and J ends lost 1 base and 4 bases, in that order; junction bases with no gene match: 0. The CDR3 has 14 residues. The CDR3 is CASSQGTSGETQYF. CDR3 nucleotides: TGCGCCAGCAGCCAAGGGACTAGCGGAGAGACCCAGTACTTC.

This chain links TRBV5-4 with TRBJ1-3, with D maybe TRBD1 (5 bases). Germline CDR1 reads SGHNT; CDR2 reads YYREEE (reference sequence). The CDR3 length is 15 residues. Trimming cost V 0 bases and J 2 bases, with 9 bases left between them. This CDR3 reads CASSLGGIAGNTIYF. The CDR3 nucleotides are TGTGCCAGCAGCTTGGGGGGGATAGCTGGAAACACCATATATTTT.

The table lists this clone with a few counts. V and J are TRBV27 and TRBJ1-2; tentatively, D is TRBD1 (5 bases). Trimming removed 2 bases from V and 4 bases from J, with 8 bases in between. This CDR3 has 13 residues. Germline V gene data show CDR1 as MNHEY and CDR2 as SMNVEV (reference sequence). The CDR3 nucleotides read TGTGCCAGCAGTTTACGAAGGGGCTATGGCTACACCTTC. Protein: CASSLRRGYGYTF.

The CDR3 region has the DNA TGTGCCAGCAGCACGAATGGGGGCTATGGCTACACCTTC. The encoded protein is CASSTNGGYGYTF. This chain connects TRBV27 to TRBJ1-2; TRBD1 might be the D (5 bases). Germline values: CDR1 MNHEY, CDR2 SMNVEV (reference sequence). The CDR3 totals 13 residues. Trimming removed 6 bases at V and 4 bases at J, with 12 bases between.

This chain uses TRBV2 with TRBJ2-3; maybe TRBD2 (6 bases). CDR3 length: 14 amino acids. Trimming removed 6 bases from V and 0 bases from J, with 10 bases in between. Germline V gene data show CDR1 as SNHLY and CDR2 as FYNNEI. CDR3 coding DNA: TGTGCCAGCAGCCCCGGGACTAGCACAGATACGCAGTATTTT. It is translated as CASSPGTSTDTQYF.

This clone occurred a few times. This chain connects TRBV15 to TRBJ1-2; 9 nucleotides line up with TRBD1. The CDR3 is made up of 15 amino acids. Germline values: CDR1 LNHNV, CDR2 YYDKDF (reference sequence). Germline trimming cut 1 base from V and 8 bases from J; bases unmatched to any gene: 8. The CDR3 nucleotides read TGTGCCACCAGCAGAGGGGCGGGACAGGGAAGAGGCTACACCTTC. Protein product: CATSRGAGQGRGYTF.

The chain carries TRBV19 and TRBJ2-7; 9 bases line up with TRBD1. The V segment lost 5 bases and the J segment 5 bases; nucleotides outside the gene matches: 7. Germline values: CDR1 LNHDA, CDR2 SQIVND (reference sequence). The CDR3 is 14 residues long. The CDR3 protein is CASSPGDRVHEQYF. The CDR3 region has the DNA TGTGCCAGTAGTCCCGGGGACAGGGTCCACGAGCAGTACTTC. Supplemented by reference TRBV19 and TRBJ2-7, the full variable domain reads DGGITQSPKYLFRKEGQNVTLSCEQNLNHDAMYWYRQDPGQGLRLIYYSQIVNDFQKGDIAEGYSVSREKKESFPLTVTSAQKNPTAFYLCASSPGDRVHEQYFGPGTRLTVT.

This clone was picked up a small number of times. This chain links TRBV7-3 with TRBJ2-3, with D perhaps matching TRBD1 or TRBD2 (5 bases each). Germline V lookup: CDR1 SGHTA, CDR2 FQGTGA. Trimming pared 4 bases from V and 0 bases from J, leaving 8 bases between. CDR3 length equals 14 residues. CDR3 sequence: CASSSGASTDTQYF. The CDR3 DNA reads as TGTGCCAGCAGCTCCGGGGCGAGCACAGATACGCAGTATTTT.

This chain links TRBV5-1 with TRBJ2-5, with 12 bases aligning to TRBD2. This CDR3 is 17 amino acids long. Germline V gives CDR1 SGHRS, CDR2 YFSETQ. Trimming at V came to 3 bases and at J to 2 bases, leaving 8 bases not matched to a gene. The CDR3: CASSWGGTSGPQETQYF. The CDR3 nucleotides are TGCGCCAGCAGCTGGGGGGGGACTAGCGGGCCACAAGAGACCCAGTACTTC.

The chain carries TRBV30 and TRBJ1-2; the match to TRBD1 covers 9 bases. The V and J ends lost 5 bases and 3 bases, in that order; junction bases with no gene match: 4. Germline V gene lookup returns CDR1 GTSNPN and CDR2 SVGIG (reference sequence). The CDR3 covers 13 residues. CDR3 bases: TGTGCCTGGTCGACAGGGGGAGACTATGGCTACACCTTC. Its translation: CAWSTGGDYGYTF.

The chain links TRBV4-1 to TRBJ1-5; weak D call: TRBD1 (6 bases). V dropped 0 bases and J dropped 1 base, with 13 bases sitting between them. This CDR3 contains 17 residues. Germline V gives CDR1 MGHRA, CDR2 YSYEKL. CDR3 protein: CASSQEQGTGSNQPQHF. The DNA for the CDR3 is TGCGCCAGCAGCCAAGAACAGGGTACGGGCAGCAATCAGCCCCAGCATTTT.

The table lists this clone with a count of one. The chain couples TRBV28 to TRBJ1-1; D is perhaps TRBD1 (5 bases). V lost 7 bases and J lost 5, with 14 bases in between. Germline CDR1 reads MDHEN; CDR2 reads SYDVKM. The length of the CDR3 is 13 residues. CDR3 DNA sequence: TGTGCCAGCAAGGCGGGGGACGTAACTGAAGCTTTCTTT. As protein: CASKAGDVTEAFF.

The chain combines TRBV28 with TRBJ1-5; 10 bases map to TRBD1. After removal of 6 bases from V and 3 bases from J, the junction contained 11 bases not matched to a gene. CDR1 is MDHEN, CDR2 SYDVKM, per germline. The CDR3 sequence is 17 residues long. The CDR3 nucleotides are TGTGCCAGCAGCCCATTTACTGGGACAGGGGACAATCAGCCCCAGCATTTT. Encoded protein: CASSPFTGTGDNQPQHF.

This clone turned up a few times. V is TRBV27 and J is TRBJ1-6, with no clear D. This CDR3 contains 13 residues. Germline-derived CDR1 and CDR2 are MNHEY and SMNVEV (reference sequence). V dropped 4 bases and J dropped 9 bases, with 10 bases sitting between them. CDR3 nucleotides: TGTGCCAGCAGTTCCCCTCCGGGTTCACCCCTCCACTTT. It is translated as CASSSPPGSPLHF.

This chain connects TRBV11-2 to TRBJ1-2; D is unresolved. Per germline, CDR1 SGHAT and CDR2 FQNNGV. The CDR3 contains 14 residues. Trimming cost V 4 bases and J 5 bases, with 14 bases left between them. CDR3 sequence: CASSSLTGGYGYTF. The CDR3 region has the DNA TGTGCCAGCAGCTCTCTGACGGGAGGATATGGCTACACCTTC.

The V gene is TRBV21-1, the J gene TRBJ2-6; the table's TRBD1 call for D was not verified on the DNA. TRBV21-1 is a documented pseudogene. The CDR3 contains 19 residues. The CDR3 DNA is TGTGCCAGCAGCAAACCTAAACAGGGGAGAGGGCCTGGGGCCAACGTCCTGACTTTC. Its protein is CASSKPKQGRGPGANVLTF.

The CDR3 DNA is TGTGCCAGCAGCGGTTGGGGTGGGGCTAGCGGGTCCGCGAACACCGGGGAGCTGTTTTTT. This encodes CASSGWGGASGSANTGELFF. V and J are TRBV9 and TRBJ2-2; 8 bases map to TRBD2. The CDR3 is made up of 20 amino acids. Looked up from germline, CDR1 is SGDLS and CDR2 is YYNGEE. With 3 bases clipped from V and 0 bases from J, the junction kept 16 bases outside the gene matches.

The sample holds one count of this clone. This chain links TRBV29-1 with TRBJ2-1; D gene unclear. This CDR3 spans 14 amino acids. Germline V gene lookup returns CDR1 SQVTM and CDR2 ANQGSEA. V was trimmed by 5 bases and J by 1 base, leaving 12 bases between them. The CDR3 nucleotides are TGCAGCGTTTCCCCCCTTGGGTCCTACAATGAGCAGTTCTTC. It yields the protein CSVSPLGSYNEQFF.

V is TRBV14 and J is TRBJ2-1; possible D gene TRBD1, 6 bases. Between the trimmed V and J ends, which lost 1 base and 0 bases, there was a span of 19 bases. The CDR3 has 19 amino acids. CDR1 and CDR2 from the germline V gene are SGHDN and FVKESK. In DNA form, the CDR3 reads TGTGCCAGCAGCCAAGTAGGCCAGGGGCTCCCGAGCTCCTACAATGAGCAGTTCTTC. Translation gives CASSQVGQGLPSSYNEQFF.

The chain is built from TRBV15 and TRBJ1-1; 9 nucleotides match TRBD1. The CDR3 consists of 15 residues. After removal of 3 bases from V and 6 bases from J, the junction contained 8 bases not matched to a gene. Per the germline V gene, CDR1 is LNHNV and CDR2 is YYDKDF (reference sequence). For the CDR3, the DNA is TGTGCCACCAGCAGGGGGACAGGGAGGTTAGCTGAAGCTTTCTTT. Translated: CATSRGTGRLAEAFF.

The chain links TRBV10-3 to TRBJ2-2, with 10 bases fitting TRBD2. The CDR3 is made up of 18 amino acids. With 5 bases clipped from V and 3 bases from J, the junction kept 12 bases outside the gene matches. The germline CDR1 and CDR2 sequences are ENHRY and SYGVKD. The CDR3 DNA follows: TGTGCCATCAGTCTCCCAAAGAGCGGGGGGGCAGACACCGGGGAGCTGTTTTTT. Protein: CAISLPKSGGADTGELFF.

The chain employs TRBV19 and TRBJ1-3; D is unresolved. CDR1 LNHDA and CDR2 SQIVND come from the germline V gene (reference sequence). Trimming stripped 5 bases from V and 0 bases from J, with 17 bases between. The CDR3 consists of 17 residues. CDR3 sequence reads: CASSPWTTNPSGNTIYF. The CDR3 DNA follows: TGTGCCAGTAGTCCCTGGACCACCAACCCCTCTGGAAACACCATATATTTT.

The chain has TRBV15 and TRBJ2-1; 8 bases fit TRBD1. The CDR3 covers 17 residues. J was trimmed by 1 base and V by 8 bases; bases with no gene match: 13. Germline-derived CDR1 and CDR2 are LNHNV and YYDKDF (reference sequence). The CDR3 loop reads CATLWPTGVVSYNEQFF. The CDR3 nucleotides read TGTGCCACCCTTTGGCCGACAGGGGTTGTGTCCTACAATGAGCAGTTCTTC. Full variable domain (outside the CDR3, taken from reference TRBV15 and TRBJ2-1): DAMVIQNPRYQVTQFGKPVTLSCSQTLNHNVMYWYQQKSSQAPKLLFHYYDKDFNNEADTPDNFQSRRPNTSFCFLDIRSPGLGDTAMYLCATLWPTGVVSYNEQFFGPGTRLTVL.

The chain joins TRBV7-2 to TRBJ2-7; D remains unclear. Trimming took 5 bases from V and 3 from J, leaving 14 bases between them. Germline values: CDR1 SGHTA, CDR2 FQGNSA. This CDR3 is 14 amino acids long. CDR3 sequence (DNA): TGTGCCAGCAGCCCCCGGACGGAACGCTACGAGCAGTACTTC. Protein product: CASSPRTERYEQYF.

This chain joins TRBV18 and TRBJ2-1, with 11 bases that match TRBD2. With 3 bases clipped from V and 8 bases from J, the junction kept 21 bases outside the gene matches. Germline CDR1 is KGHSH and CDR2 is LQKENI. The CDR3 contains 20 residues. The CDR3 coding sequence is TGTGCCAGCTCACCTCGAATTAGCGGGAGGGCCTCAGTAATTCATGATGAGCAGTTCTTC. Its protein product is CASSPRISGRASVIHDEQFF.

The J gene is TRBJ2-5, the V gene TRBV9; 8 bases match TRBD2. V dropped 0 bases and J dropped 1; count of bases not matched to a gene: 2. The CDR3 extends over 15 amino acids. Looked up from germline, CDR1 is SGDLS and CDR2 is YYNGEE. The CDR3 sequence: CASSVVGGVQETQYF. CDR3 in DNA: TGTGCCAGCAGCGTAGTCGGGGGGGTCCAAGAGACCCAGTACTTC.

This clone was picked up a small number of times. The chain combines TRBV7-2 with TRBJ2-2; D remains unclear. V was clipped by 1 base and J by 4 bases, with 10 bases between them. The CDR3 covers 15 residues. Per the germline V gene, CDR1 is SGHTA and CDR2 is FQGNSA. The CDR3, as DNA: TGTGCCAGCAGCTTAGGGCTAGTGGGCACCGGGGAGCTGTTTTTT. Amino acid sequence: CASSLGLVGTGELFF.